This TCR beta chain emerged from a study of tumor and adjacent non-tumor tissue in lung cancer (dated by TCRdb to the late 2010s). Context from the whole study: The cohort included more than 9 adenocarcinoma, 2 squamous cell carcinoma and 1 small cell lung cancer patients. Ages among the 15 or so patients ranged from about 30 to 85 years, there were roughly 10 men and 5 women, and disease was at TNM stage I to III. Sequencing produced 125,075,908 productive TCRbeta reads in total, an average of about 4.5 million reads per sample. The study compared bulk TCRbeta repertoires between lung tumor tissue and matched distant non-tumor lung tissue from 15 lung cancer patients. For each patient, one tumor sample and one normal lung sample were taken, giving thirty paired specimens that underwent TCRbeta CDR3 sequencing. Overall study outcomes, separate from this receptor: Neither the sequencing platform nor unique molecular identifiers are mentioned in the methods. In normal lung, the top 100 clones accounted for a significantly larger cumulative share of the repertoire than in tumor tissue. TCR diversity was significantly higher in younger patients, and greater tumor TCR diversity was associated with shorter overall survival and shorter disease-free survival. Only around 15 patients were included in the cohort, and the need for larger samples and more detailed clinical data was noted by the authors. TCR diversity (inverse Simpson) was significantly higher in tumor than in normal lung tissue (about 400 vs 150, P = 0.0075, Mann-Whitney U test). Peripheral blood was not sequenced, so blood TCRbeta repertoires in these lung cancer patients were not examined.

CDR1 and CDR2 are read off the germline V gene (reference sequence) as DFQATT and SNEGSKA. Trimming at the junction amounts to 0 bases on V and 12 bases on J, and the germline ends lie 20 bases apart. Spanning cysteine to phenylalanine, the CDR3 consists of 14 amino acids. Of all the DNA, just the CDR3 is kept, 42 bases in frame from base 1. RNA was isolated from bulk, unsorted tissue, and RNA quality was assessed with a NanoDrop ND-1000 and an Agilent 2100. Newly diagnosed lung cancer patients without prior chemotherapy who had been admitted for thoracic surgery in China between August and November 2014 were enrolled as donors. Patients who had received previous radiotherapy or chemotherapy, or who had another concurrent cancer, were excluded from the study. Surgical tissue pieces of roughly 1-2 cm3 were preserved in RNAlater solution and stored at -80 °C until use. Receptor amplification or capture employed multiplex PCR. Instrument used: Illumina HiSeq 2500. TCRbeta libraries were built by three rounds of nested PCR using primers (Table S4), following protocols modified from ARM-PCR. Before sequencing, PCR products in the 200-500 bp range were cut out of the gel and cleaned up using the QIAquick gel extraction kit. The authors' analysis ran thus. Trimmomatic was used to clean the reads, FLASH was used to merge the reads into complete CDR3 sequences, and MiTCR was used to assign the reads to V(D)J germline segments. VDJtools was used to compute clonal diversity as the inverse Simpson's index. Productive reads were defined as in-frame sequences without a premature stop codon. In-frame beta chains were kept once TCRdb had trimmed the public reads at Q25 with fastp and called clones with MiXCR. Duplicate CDR3 protein sequences are folded into a single record with the most common DNA and genes. The V and J calls here are based on TCRdb, not the publication. Across this sample there are 65,000 to 75,000 distinct CDR3 sequences, with 73% seen only once. 28% of the sample is held by the ten biggest clonotypes.

For this clonotype: No cognate antigen has been identified for it. Base qualities are not recorded, but no much larger clone differs from it by a single base.

The chain couples TRBV20-1 to TRBJ1-1; tentative D gene TRBD1, with 5 bases matching. Sequencing was performed on lung tumor tissue. This clonotype was obtained from a man aged 55 to 70 with non-small cell lung cancer. The DNA is TGCAGTGCTAGAGACGGGCAGGGTACAACCGAAACTTTCTTT. This codes for CSARDGQGTTETFF.